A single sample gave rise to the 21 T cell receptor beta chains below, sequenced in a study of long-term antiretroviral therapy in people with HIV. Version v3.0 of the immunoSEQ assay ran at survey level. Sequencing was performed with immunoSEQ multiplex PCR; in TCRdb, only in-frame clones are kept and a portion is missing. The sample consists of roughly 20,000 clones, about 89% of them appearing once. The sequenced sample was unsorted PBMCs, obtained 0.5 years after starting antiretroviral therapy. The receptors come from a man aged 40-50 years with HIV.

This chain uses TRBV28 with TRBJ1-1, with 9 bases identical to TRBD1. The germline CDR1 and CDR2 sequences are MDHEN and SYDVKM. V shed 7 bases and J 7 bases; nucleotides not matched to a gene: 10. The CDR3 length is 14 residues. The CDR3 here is CASTPGQGVSEAFF. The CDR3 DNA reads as TGTGCCAGCACCCCGGGACAGGGTGTAAGTGAAGCTTTCTTT.

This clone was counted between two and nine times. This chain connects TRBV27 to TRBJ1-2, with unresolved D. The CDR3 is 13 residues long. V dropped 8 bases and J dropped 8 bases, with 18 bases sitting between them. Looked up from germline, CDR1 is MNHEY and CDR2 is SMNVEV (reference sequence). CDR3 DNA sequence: TGTGCCAGCTCGGATGGCGTATATCTCGGCTACACCTTC. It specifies CASSDGVYLGYTF.

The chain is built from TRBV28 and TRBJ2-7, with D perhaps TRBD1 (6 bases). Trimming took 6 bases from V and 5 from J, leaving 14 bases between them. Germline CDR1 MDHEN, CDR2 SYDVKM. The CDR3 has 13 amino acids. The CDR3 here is CASRETGPHEQYF. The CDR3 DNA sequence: TGTGCCAGCAGGGAGACAGGCCCCCACGAGCAGTACTTC.

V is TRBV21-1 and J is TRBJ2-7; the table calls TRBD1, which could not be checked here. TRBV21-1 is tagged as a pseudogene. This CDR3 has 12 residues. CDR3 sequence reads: CASSRASYEQYF. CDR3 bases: TGTGCCAGCAGCAGGGCAAGCTACGAGCAGTACTTC.

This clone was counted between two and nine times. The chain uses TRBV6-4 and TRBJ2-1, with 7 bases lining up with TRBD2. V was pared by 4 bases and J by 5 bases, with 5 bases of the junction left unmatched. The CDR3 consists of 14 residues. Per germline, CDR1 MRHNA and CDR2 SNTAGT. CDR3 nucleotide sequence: TGTGCCAGCAGTGGGGAGGGCCCCAACAATGAGCAGTTCTTC. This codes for CASSGEGPNNEQFF.

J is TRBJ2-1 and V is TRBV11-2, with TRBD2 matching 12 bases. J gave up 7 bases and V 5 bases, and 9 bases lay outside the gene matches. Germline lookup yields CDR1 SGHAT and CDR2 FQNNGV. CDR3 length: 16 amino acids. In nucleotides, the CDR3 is TGTGCCAGCAGCGGACGCACTAGCGGGGGGATGAATGAGCAGTTCTTC. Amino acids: CASSGRTSGGMNEQFF.

CDR3 nucleotides: TGTGCCAGCAGTTTGGGACAGACTGCTAACTATGGCTACACCTTC. Translation gives CASSLGQTANYGYTF. This chain joins TRBV27 and TRBJ1-2; 7 bases fit TRBD1. This CDR3 spans 15 amino acids. Losses at the gene ends were 3 bases for V and 0 bases for J; bases not matched to a gene: 4. Germline V gene data show CDR1 as MNHEY and CDR2 as SMNVEV (reference sequence).

The chain's CDR3 is CASSLGGISNQPQHF. The CDR3 DNA reads as TGCGCCAGCAGCTTGGGAGGGATAAGCAATCAGCCCCAGCATTTT. J is TRBJ1-5 and V is TRBV5-1, with D hard to call. The CDR3 length is 15 residues. The germline CDR1 and CDR2 sequences are SGHRS and YFSETQ. With 0 bases removed from V and 1 base from J, the gap between germline ends came to 8 bases.

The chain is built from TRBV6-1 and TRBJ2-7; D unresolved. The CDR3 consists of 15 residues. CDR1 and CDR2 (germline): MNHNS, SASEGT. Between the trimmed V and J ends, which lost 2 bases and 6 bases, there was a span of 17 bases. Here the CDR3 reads CASSEPWSSIAEQYF. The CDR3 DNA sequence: TGTGCCAGCAGTGAACCTTGGAGCAGTATTGCCGAGCAGTACTTC.

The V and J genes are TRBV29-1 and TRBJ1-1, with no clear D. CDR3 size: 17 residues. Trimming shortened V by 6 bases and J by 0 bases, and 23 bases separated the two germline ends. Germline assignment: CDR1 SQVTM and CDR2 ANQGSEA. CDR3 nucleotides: TGCAGCGTCCCCAACCCGGCAGACCTCTTCATGAACACTGAAGCTTTCTTT. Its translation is CSVPNPADLFMNTEAFF.

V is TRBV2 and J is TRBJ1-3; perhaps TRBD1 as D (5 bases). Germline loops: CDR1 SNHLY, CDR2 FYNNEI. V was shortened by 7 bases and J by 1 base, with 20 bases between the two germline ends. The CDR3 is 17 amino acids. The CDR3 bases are TGTGCCAGCATCCCGACAATTGTGGGGGTATCTGGAAACACCATATATTTT. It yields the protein CASIPTIVGVSGNTIYF.

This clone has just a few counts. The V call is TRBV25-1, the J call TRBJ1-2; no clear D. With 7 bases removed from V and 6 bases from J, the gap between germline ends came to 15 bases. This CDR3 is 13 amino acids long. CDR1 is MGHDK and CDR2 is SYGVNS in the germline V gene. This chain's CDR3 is CASTSSWGDGYTF. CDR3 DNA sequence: TGTGCCAGCACCTCCTCGTGGGGAGATGGCTACACCTTC.

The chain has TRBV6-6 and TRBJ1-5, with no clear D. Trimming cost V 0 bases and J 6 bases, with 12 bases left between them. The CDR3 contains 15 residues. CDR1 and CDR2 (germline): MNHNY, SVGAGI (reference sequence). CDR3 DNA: TGTGCCAGCAGTTACTCGGCCGGGGAAACTCAGCCCCAGCATTTT. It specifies CASSYSAGETQPQHF.

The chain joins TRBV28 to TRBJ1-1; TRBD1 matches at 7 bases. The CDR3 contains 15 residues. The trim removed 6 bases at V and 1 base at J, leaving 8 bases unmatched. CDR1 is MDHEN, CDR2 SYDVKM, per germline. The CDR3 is CASRRIGTANTEAFF. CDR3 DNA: TGTGCCAGCAGGCGGATAGGGACAGCGAACACTGAAGCTTTCTTT. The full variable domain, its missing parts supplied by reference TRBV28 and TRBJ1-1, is DVKVTQSSRYLVKRTGEKVFLECVQDMDHENMFWYRQDPGLGLRLIYFSYDVKMKEKGDIPEGYSVSREKKERFSLILESASTNQTSMYLCASRRIGTANTEAFFGQGTRLTVV.

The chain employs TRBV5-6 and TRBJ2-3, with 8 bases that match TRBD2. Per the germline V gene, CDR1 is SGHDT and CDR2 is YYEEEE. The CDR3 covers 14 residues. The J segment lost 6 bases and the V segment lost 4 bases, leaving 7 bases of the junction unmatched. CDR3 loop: CASSLPPGGDTQYF. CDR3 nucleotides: TGTGCCAGCAGCCTCCCCCCGGGAGGGGATACGCAGTATTTT.

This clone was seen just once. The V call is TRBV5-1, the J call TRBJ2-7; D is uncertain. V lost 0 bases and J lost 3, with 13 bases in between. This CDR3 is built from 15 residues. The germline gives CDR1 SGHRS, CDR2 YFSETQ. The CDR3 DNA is TGCGCCAGCAGCTTGGGATTGGGTCCGAACTACGAGCAGTACTTC. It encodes CASSLGLGPNYEQYF.

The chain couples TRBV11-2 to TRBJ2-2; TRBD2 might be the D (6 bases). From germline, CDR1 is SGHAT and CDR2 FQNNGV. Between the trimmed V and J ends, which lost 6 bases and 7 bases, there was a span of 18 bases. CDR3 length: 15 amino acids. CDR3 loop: CASRLTGTQVGELFF. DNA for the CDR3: TGTGCCAGCAGGTTAACCGGGACTCAGGTCGGGGAGCTGTTTTTT.

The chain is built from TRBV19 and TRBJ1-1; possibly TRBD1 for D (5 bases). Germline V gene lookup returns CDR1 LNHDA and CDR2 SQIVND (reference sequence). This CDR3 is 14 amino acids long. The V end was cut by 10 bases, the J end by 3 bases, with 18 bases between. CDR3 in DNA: TGTGCCACCGCCGAAAGCAGGGTTTACACTGAAGCTTTCTTT. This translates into CATAESRVYTEAFF. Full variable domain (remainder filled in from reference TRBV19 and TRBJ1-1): DGGITQSPKYLFRKEGQNVTLSCEQNLNHDAMYWYRQDPGQGLRLIYYSQIVNDFQKGDIAEGYSVSREKKESFPLTVTSAQKNPTAFYLCATAESRVYTEAFFGQGTRLTVV.

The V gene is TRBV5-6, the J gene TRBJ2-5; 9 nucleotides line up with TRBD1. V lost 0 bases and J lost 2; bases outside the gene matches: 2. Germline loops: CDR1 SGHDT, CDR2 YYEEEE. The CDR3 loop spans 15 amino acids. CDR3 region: CASSLEGTGQETQYF. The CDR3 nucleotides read TGTGCCAGCAGCTTGGAAGGGACAGGGCAAGAGACCCAGTACTTC.

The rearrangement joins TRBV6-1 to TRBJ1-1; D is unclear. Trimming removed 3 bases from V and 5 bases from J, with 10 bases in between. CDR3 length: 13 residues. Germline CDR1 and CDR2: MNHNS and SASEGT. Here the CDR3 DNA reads TGTGCCAGCAGTGAGGAGGGTTGGACTGAAGCTTTCTTT. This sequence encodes CASSEEGWTEAFF.

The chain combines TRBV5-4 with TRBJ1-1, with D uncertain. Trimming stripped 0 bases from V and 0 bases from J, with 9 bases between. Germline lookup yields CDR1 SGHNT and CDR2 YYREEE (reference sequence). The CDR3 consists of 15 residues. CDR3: CASSLAVGMNTEAFF. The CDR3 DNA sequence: TGTGCCAGCAGCTTGGCCGTGGGGATGAACACTGAAGCTTTCTTT.